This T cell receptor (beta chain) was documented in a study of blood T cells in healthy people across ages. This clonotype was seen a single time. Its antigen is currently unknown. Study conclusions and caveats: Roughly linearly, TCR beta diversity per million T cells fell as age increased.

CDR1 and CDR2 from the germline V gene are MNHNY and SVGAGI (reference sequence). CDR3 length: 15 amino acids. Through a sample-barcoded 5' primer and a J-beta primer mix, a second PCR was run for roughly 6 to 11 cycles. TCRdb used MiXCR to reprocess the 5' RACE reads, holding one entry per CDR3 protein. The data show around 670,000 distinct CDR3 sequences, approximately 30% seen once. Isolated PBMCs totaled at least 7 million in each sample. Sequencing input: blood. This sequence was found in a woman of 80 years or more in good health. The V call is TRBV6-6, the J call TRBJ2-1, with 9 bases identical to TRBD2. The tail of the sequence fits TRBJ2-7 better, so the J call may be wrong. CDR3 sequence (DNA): TGTGCCAGCAGTCCACCGACTAGCGGATACTACGAGCAGTACTTC. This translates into CASSPPTSGYYEQYF.